The rows below give T cell receptor beta chains drawn from one sample of a study of CD8 T cells in ankylosing spondylitis. TCRdb reprocessed the 5' RACE reads with MiXCR, giving one entry per CDR3 protein. Of some 840,000 distinct CDR3 sequences in the sample, approximately 10% were seen once. The sample consisted of blood, either unsorted or a sorted T cell fraction (not recorded which). These receptors all stem from a male donor with ankylosing spondylitis. CDR3s include the opening cysteine and the closing phenylalanine or tryptophan. The order of the fields is V gene, D gene, clone size, J gene, CDR3 DNA, CDR3 protein. D genes are given only for firm matches. For some rows the clone size is stated as once, few or many, or as a class when expanded; others skip it.

>TRBV20-1|NA|many|TRBJ1-5
TGCAGTGCTAGTAGTAGCAATCAGCCCCAGCATTTT
CSASSSNQPQHF
>TRBV18|NA|NA|TRBJ2-1
TGTGCCAGCTCACCTCTCGAGGGGGGTAAGCAGTTCTTC
CASSPLEGGKQFF
>TRBV20-1|NA|few|TRBJ2-1
TGCAGTGCTAGTAAGGGACCCAATGAGCAGTTCTTC
CSASKGPNEQFF
>TRBV7-9|NA|NA|TRBJ2-6
TGTGCCAGCAGCTTTTATTGGAGCTCTGGGGCCAACGTCCTGACTTTC
CASSFYWSSGANVLTF
>TRBV6-2/TRBV6-3|NA|many|TRBJ1-5
TGTGCCAGCACCCCCAGACAACCCCATCAGCCCCAGCATTTT
CASTPRQPHQPQHF
>TRBV5-1|NA|many|TRBJ2-4
TGCGCCAGCAGCTTGACGACTGCAAACATTCAGTACTTC
CASSLTTANIQYF
>TRBV5-5|NA|few|TRBJ2-2
TGTGCCAGCAGCTTGGGACTCCCCACCGGGGAGCTGTTTTTT
CASSLGLPTGELFF
>TRBV12-3/TRBV12-4|TRBD2|many|TRBJ2-1
TGTGCCAGCAGTGACGGACTAGCGGGAGGCCCCTCCTACAATGAGCAGTTCTTC
CASSDGLAGGPSYNEQFF
>TRBV20-1|NA|NA|TRBJ1-6
TGCAGTGCTAACCTCGGACAGCGCAATAATTCACCCCTCCACTTT
CSANLGQRNNSPLHF
>TRBV5-1|TRBD1|NA|TRBJ1-1
TGCGCCAGCAGCGGGGACAGGGGAGAAACTGAAGCTTTCTTT
CASSGDRGETEAFF
>TRBV6-2/TRBV6-3|NA|NA|TRBJ2-7
TGTGCCAGCACCTACCCGGACAGGGCGGGGGCCTACGAGCAGTACTTC
CASTYPDRAGAYEQYF
>TRBV11-3|TRBD1|NA|TRBJ2-1
TGTGCCAGCAGCTTAGTGGGGACAGGGGGTCATGAGCAGTTCTTC
CASSLVGTGGHEQFF
>TRBV5-1|TRBD2|many|TRBJ2-1
TGCGCCAGCAGCTTTCTAGCGGGAGGGCCTGAGAATGAGCAGTTCTTC
CASSFLAGGPENEQFF
>TRBV7-2|NA|NA|TRBJ2-1
TGTGCCAGCAGCCAGACCGGGACGACCTACAATGAGCAGTTCTTC
CASSQTGTTYNEQFF
>TRBV7-2|TRBD1|few|TRBJ2-7
TGTGCCAGCAGCCCCTGGGGACAGGCTAAAGAGCAGTACTTC
CASSPWGQAKEQYF
>TRBV19|NA|NA|TRBJ2-1
TGTGCCAGTCGGGGTAGGTCCTACAATGAGCAGTTCTTC
CASRGRSYNEQFF
>TRBV11-2|TRBD2|NA|TRBJ2-7
TGTGCCAGCAGCTCGTTACTAGCGGAAAAACCCTACGAGCAGTACTTC
CASSSLLAEKPYEQYF
>TRBV18|TRBD2|NA|TRBJ2-3
TGTGCCAGCCTCCAACTCCTAGCGGGCACAGATACGCAGTATTTT
CASLQLLAGTDTQYF
>TRBV7-2|NA|few|TRBJ1-6
TGTGCCAGCAGCTTACAGGGTGGGCAGCCAAGCTCACCCCTCCACTTT
CASSLQGGQPSSPLHF
>TRBV4-3|NA|NA|TRBJ1-4
TGCGCCAGCAGCCGAGGACACCTCGGGGGAGAAAAACTGTTTTTT
CASSRGHLGGEKLFF
>TRBV20-1|TRBD1|NA|TRBJ1-1
TGCAGTGCCAAGACAGGGACGAACACTGAAGCTTTCTTT
CSAKTGTNTEAFF
>TRBV7-9|NA|many|TRBJ2-7
TGTGCCTTACAGCTTAGCTCCTACGAGCAGTACTTC
CALQLSSYEQYF
>TRBV20-1|NA|NA|TRBJ2-7
TGCAGTGCTAGAGAGCCGGGCCACGAGCAGTACTTC
CSAREPGHEQYF
>TRBV20-1|TRBD2|few|TRBJ2-1
TGCAGTGCACCCCGGGGCGGGGGATGGGATGAGCAGTTCTTC
CSAPRGGGWDEQFF
>TRBV7-2|TRBD1|few|TRBJ2-1
TGTGCCAGCAGCTTCGGACAGGGCTCCTACAATGAGCAGTTCTTC
CASSFGQGSYNEQFF
>TRBV11-2|NA|NA|TRBJ2-7
TGTGCCAGCAGCTTAGGGCCCGGACAACGCTACGAGCAGTACTTC
CASSLGPGQRYEQYF
>TRBV5-1|NA|few|TRBJ2-3
TGCGCCAGCAGCCCCTCGGACCTCAGCACAGATACGCAGTATTTT
CASSPSDLSTDTQYF
>TRBV12-3/TRBV12-4|NA|many|TRBJ1-2
TGTGCCAGCAGTTTTTCACAGCTTTTTAGTGGCTACACCTTC
CASSFSQLFSGYTF
>TRBV18|TRBD1|few|TRBJ2-5
TGTGCCAGCTCACCAAGCGACAGGGGGCGCGGGGAGACCCAGTACTTC
CASSPSDRGRGETQYF
>TRBV11-2|NA|few|TRBJ1-1
TGTGCCAGCACCCCAACGTGGGTTACGTTGAACACTGAAGCTTTCTTT
CASTPTWVTLNTEAFF